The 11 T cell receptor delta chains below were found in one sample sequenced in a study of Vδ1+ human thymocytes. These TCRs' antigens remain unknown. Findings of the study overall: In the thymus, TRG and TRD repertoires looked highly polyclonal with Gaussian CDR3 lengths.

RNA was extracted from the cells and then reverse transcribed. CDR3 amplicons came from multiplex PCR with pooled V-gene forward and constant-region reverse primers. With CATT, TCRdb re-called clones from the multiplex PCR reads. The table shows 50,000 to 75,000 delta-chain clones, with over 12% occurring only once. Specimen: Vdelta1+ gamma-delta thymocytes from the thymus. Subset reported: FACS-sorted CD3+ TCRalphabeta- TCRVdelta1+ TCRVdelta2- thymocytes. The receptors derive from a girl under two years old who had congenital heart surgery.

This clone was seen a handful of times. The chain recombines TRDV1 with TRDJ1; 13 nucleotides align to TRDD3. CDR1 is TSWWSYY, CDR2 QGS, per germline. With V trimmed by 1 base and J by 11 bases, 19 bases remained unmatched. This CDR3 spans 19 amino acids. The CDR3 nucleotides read TGTGCTCTTGGGGAACGCCCATCATACTGGGGGATACGCAGGGGATCTCTCATCTTT. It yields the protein CALGERPSYWGIRRGSLIF.

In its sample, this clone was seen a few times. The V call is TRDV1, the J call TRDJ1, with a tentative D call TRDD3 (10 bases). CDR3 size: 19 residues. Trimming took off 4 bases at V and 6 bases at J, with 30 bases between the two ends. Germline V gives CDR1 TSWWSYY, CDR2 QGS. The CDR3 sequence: CALGGGLPTYGWGINKLIF. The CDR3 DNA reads TGTGCTCTTGGGGGGGGCCTTCCTACGTATGGCTGGGGGATAAATAAACTCATCTTT.

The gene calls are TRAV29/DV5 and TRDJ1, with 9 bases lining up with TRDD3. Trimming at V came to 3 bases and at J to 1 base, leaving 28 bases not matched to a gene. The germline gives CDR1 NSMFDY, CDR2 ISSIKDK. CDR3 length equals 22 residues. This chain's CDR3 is CAATLFCFSPNLGDQGTDKLIF. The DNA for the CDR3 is TGTGCAGCAACGCTGTTCTGTTTTTCCCCCAACCTGGGGGATCAAGGCACCGATAAACTCATCTTT.

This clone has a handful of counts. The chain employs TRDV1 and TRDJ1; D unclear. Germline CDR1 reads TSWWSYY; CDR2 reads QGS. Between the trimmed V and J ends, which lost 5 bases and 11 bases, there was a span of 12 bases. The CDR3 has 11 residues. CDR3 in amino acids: CALGFNSPLIF. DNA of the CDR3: TGTGCTCTTGGGTTCAACTCTCCGCTCATCTTT.

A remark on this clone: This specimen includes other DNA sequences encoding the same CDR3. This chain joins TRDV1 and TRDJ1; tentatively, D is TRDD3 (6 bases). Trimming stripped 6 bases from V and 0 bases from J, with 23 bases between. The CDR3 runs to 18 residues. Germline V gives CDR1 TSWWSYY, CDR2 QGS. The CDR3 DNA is TGTGCTCTTGGCGGAAACGGGGGACCCGAACCACACACCGATAAACTCATCTTT. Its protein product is CALGGNGGPEPHTDKLIF.

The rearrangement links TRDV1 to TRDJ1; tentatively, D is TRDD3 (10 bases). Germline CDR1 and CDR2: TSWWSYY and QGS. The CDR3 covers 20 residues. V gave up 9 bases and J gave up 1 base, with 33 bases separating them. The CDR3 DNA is TGTGCTCTCTATATTCCTTCCTACAGTGTACTGGGGGATCCCACCGATAAACTCATCTTT. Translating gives CALYIPSYSVLGDPTDKLIF.

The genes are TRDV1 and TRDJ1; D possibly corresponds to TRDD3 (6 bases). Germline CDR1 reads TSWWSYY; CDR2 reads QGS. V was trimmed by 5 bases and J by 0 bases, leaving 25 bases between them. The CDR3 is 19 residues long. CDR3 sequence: CALGNLRPGDWGYTDKLIF. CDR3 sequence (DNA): TGTGCTCTTGGGAATCTACGACCTGGGGATTGGGGGTACACCGATAAACTCATCTTT.

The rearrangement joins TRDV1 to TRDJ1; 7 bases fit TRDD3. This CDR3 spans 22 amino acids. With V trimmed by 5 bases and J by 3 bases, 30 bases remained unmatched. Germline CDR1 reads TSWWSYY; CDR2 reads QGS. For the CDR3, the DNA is TGTGCTCTTGGGATCCTCGGTGCCCCCCGAGGGCTGGGGGTCCATCACGCCGATAAACTCATCTTT. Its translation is CALGILGAPRGLGVHHADKLIF.

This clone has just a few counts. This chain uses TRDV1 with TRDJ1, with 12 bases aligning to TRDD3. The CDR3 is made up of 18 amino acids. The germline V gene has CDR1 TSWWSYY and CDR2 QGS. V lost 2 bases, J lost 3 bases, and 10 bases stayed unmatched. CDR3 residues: CALGEGLLGDTKADKLIF. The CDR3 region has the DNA TGTGCTCTTGGGGAAGGACTACTGGGGGATACTAAGGCCGATAAACTCATCTTT.

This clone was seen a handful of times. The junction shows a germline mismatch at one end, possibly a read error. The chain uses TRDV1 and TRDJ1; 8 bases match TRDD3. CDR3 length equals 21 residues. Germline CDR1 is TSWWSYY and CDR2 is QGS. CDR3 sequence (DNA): TGTGCTCTTGGGCAACAAAAGGCATCCTACAGCCACTGGGGGCTAACCGATGAACTCATCTTT. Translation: CALGQQKASYSHWGLTDELIF.

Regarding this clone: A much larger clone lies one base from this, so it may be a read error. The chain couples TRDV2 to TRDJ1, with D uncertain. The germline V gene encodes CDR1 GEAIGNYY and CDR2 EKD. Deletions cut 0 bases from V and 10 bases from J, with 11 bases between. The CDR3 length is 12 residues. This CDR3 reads CACDTARRGLIF. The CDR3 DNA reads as TGTGCCTGTGACACCGCTAGGAGGGGACTCATCTTT.